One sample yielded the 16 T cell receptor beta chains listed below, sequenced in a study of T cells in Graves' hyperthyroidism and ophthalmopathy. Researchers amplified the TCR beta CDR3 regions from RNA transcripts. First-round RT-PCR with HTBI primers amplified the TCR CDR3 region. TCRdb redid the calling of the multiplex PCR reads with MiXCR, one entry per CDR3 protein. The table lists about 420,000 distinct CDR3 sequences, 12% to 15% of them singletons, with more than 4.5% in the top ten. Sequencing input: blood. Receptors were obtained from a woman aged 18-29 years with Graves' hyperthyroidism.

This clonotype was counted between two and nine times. The CDR3 DNA sequence: TGCGCCAGCAGCCACCAACGGGACAGGATCATGAACACTGAAGCTTTCTTT. This sequence encodes CASSHQRDRIMNTEAFF. The chain recombines TRBV4-1 with TRBJ1-1; the match to TRBD1 covers 8 bases. V shed 3 bases, J shed 0 bases, and the junction held 9 bases outside the gene matches. The CDR3 spans 17 residues. Germline V gene data show CDR1 as MGHRA and CDR2 as YSYEKL.

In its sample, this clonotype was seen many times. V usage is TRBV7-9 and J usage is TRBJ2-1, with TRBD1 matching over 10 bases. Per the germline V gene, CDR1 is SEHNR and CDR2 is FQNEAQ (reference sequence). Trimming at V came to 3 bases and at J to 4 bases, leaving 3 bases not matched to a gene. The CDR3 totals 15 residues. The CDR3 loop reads CASSLTGGKYNEQFF. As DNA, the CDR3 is TGTGCCAGCAGCTTGACAGGGGGCAAGTACAATGAGCAGTTCTTC.

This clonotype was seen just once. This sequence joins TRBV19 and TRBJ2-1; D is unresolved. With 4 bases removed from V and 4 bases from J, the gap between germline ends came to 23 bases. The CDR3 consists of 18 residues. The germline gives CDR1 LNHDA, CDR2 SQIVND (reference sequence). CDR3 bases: TGTGCCAGTAGTACCAGATATTCTAGGCCGGTTACGTACAATGAGCAGTTCTTC. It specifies CASSTRYSRPVTYNEQFF. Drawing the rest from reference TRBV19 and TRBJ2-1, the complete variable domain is DGGITQSPKYLFRKEGQNVTLSCEQNLNHDAMYWYRQDPGQGLRLIYYSQIVNDFQKGDIAEGYSVSREKKESFPLTVTSAQKNPTAFYLCASSTRYSRPVTYNEQFFGPGTRLTVL.

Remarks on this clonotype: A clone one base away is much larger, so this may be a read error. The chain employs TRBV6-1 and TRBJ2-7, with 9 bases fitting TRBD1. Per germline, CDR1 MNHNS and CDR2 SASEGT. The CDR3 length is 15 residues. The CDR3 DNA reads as TGTGCCACTGCTGTACGGACAGGGGTGATCTACGGGCAGTACTTC. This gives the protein CATAVRTGVIYGQYF.

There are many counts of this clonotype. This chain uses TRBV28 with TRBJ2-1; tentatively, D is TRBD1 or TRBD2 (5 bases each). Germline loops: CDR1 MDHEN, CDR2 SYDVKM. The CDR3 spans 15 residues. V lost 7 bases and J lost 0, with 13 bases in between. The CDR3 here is CASTKSGSSYNEQFF. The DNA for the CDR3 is TGTGCCAGCACCAAATCAGGGAGCTCCTACAATGAGCAGTTCTTC.

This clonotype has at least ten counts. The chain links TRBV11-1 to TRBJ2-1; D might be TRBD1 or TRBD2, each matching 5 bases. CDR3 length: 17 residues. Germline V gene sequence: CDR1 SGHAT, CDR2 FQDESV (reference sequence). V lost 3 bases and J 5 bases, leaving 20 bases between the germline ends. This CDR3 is CASSFEITGSGNNEQFF. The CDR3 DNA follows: TGTGCCAGCAGCTTTGAGATAACGGGATCAGGGAACAATGAGCAGTTCTTC.

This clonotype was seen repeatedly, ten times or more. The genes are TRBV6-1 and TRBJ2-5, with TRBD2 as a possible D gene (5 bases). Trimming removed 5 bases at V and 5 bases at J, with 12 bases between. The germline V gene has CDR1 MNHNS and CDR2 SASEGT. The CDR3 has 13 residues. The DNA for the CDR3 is TGTGCCAGCAGTCCCCTAGCAGGCGAGACCCAGTACTTC. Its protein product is CASSPLAGETQYF.

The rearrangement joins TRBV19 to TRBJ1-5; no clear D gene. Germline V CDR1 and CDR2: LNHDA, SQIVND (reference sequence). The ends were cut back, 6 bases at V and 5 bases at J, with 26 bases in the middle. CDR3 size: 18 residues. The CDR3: CASSPQWAGGRRDQPQHF. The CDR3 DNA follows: TGTGCCAGTAGCCCCCAGTGGGCAGGCGGACGTCGGGATCAGCCCCAGCATTTT.

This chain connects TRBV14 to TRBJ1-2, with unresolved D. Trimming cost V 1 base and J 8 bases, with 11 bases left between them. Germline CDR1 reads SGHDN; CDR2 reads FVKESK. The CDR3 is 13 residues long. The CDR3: CASSQVSSGGYTF. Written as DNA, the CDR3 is TGTGCCAGCAGCCAAGTATCGAGTGGCGGCTACACCTTC.

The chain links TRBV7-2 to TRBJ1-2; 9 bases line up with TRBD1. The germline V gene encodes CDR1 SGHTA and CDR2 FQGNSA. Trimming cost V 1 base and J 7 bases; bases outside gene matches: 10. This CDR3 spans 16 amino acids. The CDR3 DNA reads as TGTGCCAGCAGCTTAGGCGTTAGGACAGGGGAAATTGGCTACACCTTC. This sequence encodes CASSLGVRTGEIGYTF. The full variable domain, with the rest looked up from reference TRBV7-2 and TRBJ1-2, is GAGVSQSPSNKVTEKGKDVELRCDPISGHTALYWYRQSLGQGLEFLIYFQGNSAPDKSGLPSDRFSAERTGGSVSTLTIQRTQQEDSAVYLCASSLGVRTGEIGYTFGSGTRLTVV.

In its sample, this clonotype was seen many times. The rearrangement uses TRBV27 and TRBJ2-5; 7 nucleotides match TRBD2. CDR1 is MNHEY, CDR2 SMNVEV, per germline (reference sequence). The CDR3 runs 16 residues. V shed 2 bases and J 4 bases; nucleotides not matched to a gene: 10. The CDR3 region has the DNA TGTGCCAGCAGTTTAAGAGGCGGGAGAGTAGGAGAGACCCAGTACTTC. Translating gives CASSLRGGRVGETQYF.

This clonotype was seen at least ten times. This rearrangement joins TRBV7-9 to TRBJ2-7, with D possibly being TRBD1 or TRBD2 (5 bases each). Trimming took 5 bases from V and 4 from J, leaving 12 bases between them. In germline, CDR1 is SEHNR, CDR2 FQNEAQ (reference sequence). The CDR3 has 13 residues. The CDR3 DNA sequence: TGTGCCAGCAGCCCGGGACGCAGGTACGAGCAGTACTTC. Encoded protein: CASSPGRRYEQYF.

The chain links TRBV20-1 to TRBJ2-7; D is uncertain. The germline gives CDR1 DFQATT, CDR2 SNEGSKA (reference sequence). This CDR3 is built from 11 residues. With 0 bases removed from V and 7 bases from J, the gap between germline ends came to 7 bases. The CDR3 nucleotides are TGCAGTGCTAGAGACGCGAAAGAGCAGTACTTC. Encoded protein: CSARDAKEQYF.

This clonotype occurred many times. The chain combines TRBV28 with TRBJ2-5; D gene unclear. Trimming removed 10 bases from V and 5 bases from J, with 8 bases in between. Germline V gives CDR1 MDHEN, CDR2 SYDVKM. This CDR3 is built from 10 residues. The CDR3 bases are TGTGCCACCCAACAGGAGACCCAGTACTTC. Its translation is CATQQETQYF.

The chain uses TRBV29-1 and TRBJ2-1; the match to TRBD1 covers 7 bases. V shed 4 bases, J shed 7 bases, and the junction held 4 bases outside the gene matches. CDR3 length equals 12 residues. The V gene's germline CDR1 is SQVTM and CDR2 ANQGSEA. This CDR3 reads CSVGGGWNEQFF. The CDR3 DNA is TGCAGCGTTGGAGGGGGCTGGAATGAGCAGTTCTTC.

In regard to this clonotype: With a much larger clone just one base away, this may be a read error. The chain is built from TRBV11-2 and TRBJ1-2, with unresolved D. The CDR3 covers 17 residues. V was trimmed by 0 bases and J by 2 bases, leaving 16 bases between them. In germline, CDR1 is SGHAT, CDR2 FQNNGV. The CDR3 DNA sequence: TGTGCCAGCAGCTTAGATCCTTGGGCAGGCGCAAACTATGGCTACACCTTC. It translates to CASSLDPWAGANYGYTF. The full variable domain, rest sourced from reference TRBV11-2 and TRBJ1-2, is EAGVAQSPRYKIIEKRQSVAFWCNPISGHATLYWYQQILGQGPKLLIQFQNNGVVDDSQLPKDRFSAERLKGVDSTLKIQPAKLEDSAVYLCASSLDPWAGANYGYTFGSGTRLTVV.